These 4 T cell receptor beta chains came from one sample sequenced in a study of identical twins. TCRdb ran MiXCR on the 5' RACE reads and lists one entry per CDR3 protein. Of 1,800,000 or so distinct CDR3 sequences in the sample, 32% were seen once. Specimen: cord blood. The origin of the receptors is a newborn girl in good health.

In regard to this clonotype: The junction shows a germline mismatch at one end, possibly a read error. The V gene is TRBV20-1, the J gene TRBJ2-1; TRBD2 agrees at 11 bases. The CDR3 spans 15 residues. Germline values: CDR1 DFQATT, CDR2 SNEGSKA (reference sequence). The CDR3 reads CGATPPSGGYNEQFF. As DNA, the CDR3 is TGCGGTGCTACGCCTCCTAGCGGGGGGTACAATGAGCAGTTCTTC.

This clonotype was detected only a few times. The V call is TRBV4-2, the J call TRBJ1-5; 8 bases fit TRBD1. The CDR3 spans 16 residues. From germline, CDR1 is LGHNA and CDR2 YNFKEQ. The V segment lost 4 bases and the J segment 3 bases; nucleotides outside the gene matches: 8. The CDR3 sequence is CASSPRTGWDNQPQHF. In DNA form, the CDR3 reads TGTGCCAGCAGCCCAAGGACAGGGTGGGACAATCAGCCCCAGCATTTT.

Only a few counts were recorded for this clonotype. This rearrangement joins TRBV25-1 to TRBJ1-5, with a possible D match to TRBD1 (5 bases). V was pared by 4 bases and J by 2 bases, with 9 bases between. CDR1 is MGHDK, CDR2 SYGVNS, per germline. This CDR3 is built from 14 residues. The CDR3 sequence: CASSGGLRNQPQHF. In DNA form, the CDR3 reads TGTGCCAGCAGTGGGGGACTCCGCAATCAGCCCCAGCATTTT.

The table lists this clonotype with many counts. The chain joins TRBV21-1 to TRBJ2-1; the D call in the table, TRBD2, was not verified against the DNA. TRBV21-1 is given as a pseudogene. This CDR3 has 15 amino acids. Here the CDR3 reads CASTLAGSSYNEQFF. The CDR3 bases are TGTGCCAGCACCTTAGCGGGTAGCTCCTACAATGAGCAGTTCTTC.